A selection of T cell receptor beta chains follows, all from one sample in a study of PD-L1 blockade in urothelial cancer. Libraries were prepared by immunoSEQ multiplex PCR; TCRdb keeps only in-frame clonotypes and omits some of them. The repertoire consists of tens of thousands of clones, with around 89% occurring once and the leading ten covering around 1.7%. The sequencing used PBMCs, collected around atezolizumab (anti-PD-L1) treatment. The receptor set was obtained from a man aged 55 to 70 with urothelial cancer. The CDR3 runs from the conserved cysteine through the conserved F or W. A D gene is named only where the DNA matches it firmly. The size entry is marked missing in some rows and otherwise reads once, few, many or a size class.

d_gene,j_gene,abundance,v_gene,CDR3aa,CDR3nt
TRBD2,TRBJ2-7,NA,TRBV7-2,CASSLEGSGVLSYEQYF,TGTGCCAGCAGCTTAGAGGGGAGCGGGGTCCTATCCTACGAGCAGTACTTC
TRBD2,TRBJ2-2,NA,TRBV30,CAWSTAPGLAGVRTGELFF,TGTGCCTGGAGCACCGCCCCGGGACTAGCGGGAGTTAGGACCGGGGAGCTGTTTTTT
NA,TRBJ1-6,NA,TRBV4-1,CASSQDVAGRGNSPLHF,TGCGCCAGCAGCCAAGATGTGGCTGGGAGGGGAAATTCACCCCTCCACTTT
TRBD2,TRBJ2-3,NA,TRBV6-1,CASRSGGSTDTQYF,TGTGCCAGCAGGAGCGGGGGGAGCACAGATACGCAGTATTTT
TRBD2,TRBJ2-5,once,TRBV7-3,CASSPAPGLGETQYF,TGTGCCAGCAGCCCAGCCCCGGGACTAGGAGAGACCCAGTACTTC
TRBD2,TRBJ2-5,NA,TRBV15,CATSRERGFQYQETQYF,TGTGCCACCAGCAGAGAGCGGGGGTTTCAGTACCAAGAGACCCAGTACTTC
NA,TRBJ2-3,once,TRBV4-1,CASSQVRVADTQYF,TGCGCCAGCAGCCAAGTGCGTGTCGCAGATACGCAGTATTTT
NA,TRBJ1-1,NA,TRBV4-2,CASSQVGGTEAFF,TGTGCCAGCAGCCAAGTAGGGGGCACTGAAGCTTTCTTT
NA,TRBJ2-3,NA,TRBV5-4,CASSPDFDTDTQYF,TGTGCCAGCAGCCCTGACTTCGACACAGATACGCAGTATTTT
NA,TRBJ1-1,NA,TRBV5-1,CASSFRTATTEAFF,TGCGCCAGCAGCTTTCGGACAGCGACTACTGAAGCTTTCTTT
TRBD1,TRBJ2-3,NA,TRBV6-1,CASSDRPGQGTDTQYF,TGTGCCAGCAGTGATCGACCGGGACAGGGCACAGATACGCAGTATTTT
NA,TRBJ2-1,NA,TRBV27,CASGQNPYNEQFF,TGTGCCAGCGGGCAGAACCCCTACAATGAGCAGTTCTTC
NA,TRBJ1-1,NA,TRBV10-3,CAISGAPSTPNTEAFF,TGTGCCATCAGTGGGGCCCCCTCCACGCCGAACACTGAAGCTTTCTTT
NA,TRBJ1-1,NA,TRBV29-1,CSVDSGVQNTEAFF,TGCAGCGTTGATTCGGGGGTGCAGAACACTGAAGCTTTCTTT
TRBD2,TRBJ2-3,NA,TRBV6-5,CASRASGGGDTQYF,TGTGCCAGCAGGGCTAGCGGGGGAGGGGATACGCAGTATTTT
NA,TRBJ1-2,NA,TRBV30,CAWSEAVTSLYGYTF,TGTGCCTGGAGCGAGGCCGTAACTTCCCTCTATGGCTACACCTTC
NA,TRBJ2-7,NA,TRBV7-2,CASSLVANQGEQYF,TGTGCCAGCAGCTTAGTGGCAAACCAGGGGGAGCAGTACTTC
NA,TRBJ1-2,NA,TRBV6-5,CASNSRVGDGYTF,TGTGCCAGCAACTCCAGGGTGGGCGATGGCTACACCTTC
TRBD2,TRBJ2-1,NA,TRBV7-3,CASSLSGGAYNEQFF,TGTGCCAGCAGCTTAAGCGGGGGGGCCTACAATGAGCAGTTCTTC
TRBD2,TRBJ2-5,NA,TRBV4-2,CASSQDSGLAIPETQYF,TGTGCCAGCAGCCAAGATTCCGGACTAGCAATCCCAGAGACCCAGTACTTC
NA,TRBJ2-7,NA,TRBV20-1,CSARRIYEQYF,TGCAGTGCTAGGAGAATCTACGAGCAGTACTTC
TRBD1,TRBJ1-2,NA,TRBV5-6,CASSLLAGQGNYGYTF,TGTGCCAGCAGCTTGCTTGCGGGACAGGGGAACTATGGCTACACCTTC
NA,TRBJ2-5,NA,TRBV19,CASSIGRAQETQYF,TGTGCCAGTAGTATAGGGAGGGCTCAAGAGACCCAGTACTTC
TRBD2,TRBJ2-1,NA,TRBV7-9,CASSSFILAEYSYNEQFF,TGTGCCAGCAGCTCGTTCATCCTAGCGGAATACTCCTACAATGAGCAGTTCTTC
NA,TRBJ2-3,NA,TRBV28,CASMTRLTITDTQYF,TGTGCCAGCATGACGAGGCTCACAATCACAGATACGCAGTATTTT
TRBD2,TRBJ2-5,once,TRBV5-1,CASSAGGVQETQYF,TGCGCCAGCAGCGCGGGGGGGGTCCAAGAGACCCAGTACTTC
TRBD2,TRBJ2-7,NA,TRBV6-1,CASSVAGRSYEQYF,TGTGCCAGCAGTGTAGCGGGGCGATCCTACGAGCAGTACTTC
TRBD2,TRBJ2-2,NA,TRBV5-4,CASSFLHGSGENTGELFF,TGTGCCAGCAGCTTTCTTCACGGTAGCGGGGAGAACACCGGGGAGCTGTTTTTT
NA,TRBJ1-2,NA,TRBV6-5,CASTYGRSYGYTF,TGTGCCAGCACCTACGGCCGGAGCTATGGCTACACCTTC
NA,TRBJ2-3,NA,TRBV29-1,CSVETQRGDTQYF,TGCAGCGTTGAAACCCAGAGGGGGGATACGCAGTATTTT
TRBD1,TRBJ1-4,NA,TRBV11-2,CASSLSDRDRTQLFF,TGTGCCAGCAGCTTATCGGACCGGGACAGGACGCAACTGTTTTTT
TRBD2,TRBJ2-1,NA,TRBV10-1,CASGRTSGGGTPLLEEQFF,TGCGCCAGCGGGAGGACTAGCGGGGGCGGCACTCCGCTTCTGGAAGAGCAGTTCTTC
TRBD2,TRBJ2-7,NA,TRBV4-3,CASSQGGGVAGEQYF,TGCGCCAGCAGCCAAGGCGGGGGAGTAGCCGGCGAGCAGTACTTC
NA,TRBJ2-5,NA,TRBV7-2,CASSLTGGADYGTQYF,TGTGCCAGCAGCTTAACTGGCGGGGCAGATTATGGGACCCAGTACTTC
TRBD1,TRBJ2-3,NA,TRBV29-1,CSARGQGAITDTQYF,TGCAGCGCCCGAGGACAGGGAGCTATCACAGATACGCAGTATTTT
NA,TRBJ2-3,few,TRBV30,CACKPRGLSTDTQYF,TGTGCCTGTAAACCAAGAGGGCTGAGCACAGATACGCAGTATTTT
TRBD2,TRBJ2-7,NA,TRBV9,CASSGGSGSDYEQYF,TGTGCCAGCAGCGGTGGTAGCGGGAGTGACTACGAGCAGTACTTC
NA,TRBJ2-7,NA,TRBV5-1,CASSLTSGVEQYF,TGCGCCAGCAGCTTGACCTCAGGGGTGGAGCAGTACTTC
NA,TRBJ2-5,NA,TRBV11-1,CASSFRESETQYF,TGTGCCAGCAGCTTCAGGGAATCAGAGACCCAGTACTTC
NA,TRBJ1-2,NA,TRBV5-6,CASSETDFSLTYGYTF,TGTGCCAGCAGCGAGACGGACTTCTCTTTAACTTATGGCTACACCTTC
TRBD2,TRBJ2-7,NA,TRBV11-3,CASSLGGTSSAEQYF,TGTGCCAGCAGCTTAGGGGGGACTAGCTCTGCCGAGCAGTACTTC
NA,TRBJ2-3,NA,TRBV6-1,CASRGADTQYF,TGTGCCAGCAGAGGGGCCGATACGCAGTATTTT
NA,TRBJ1-5,NA,TRBV7-7,CASSQAPPAGINQPQHF,TGTGCCAGCAGCCAAGCCCCCCCGGCAGGGATCAATCAGCCCCAGCATTTT
NA,TRBJ2-7,NA,TRBV7-2,CASSLALRGQYYEQYF,TGTGCCAGCAGCTTAGCCCTAAGAGGACAGTACTACGAGCAGTACTTC
NA,TRBJ2-7,once,TRBV7-2,CASSLVPSYEQYF,TGTGCCAGCAGCTTAGTCCCGTCCTACGAGCAGTACTTC
TRBD2,TRBJ2-7,NA,TRBV7-2,CASSLRTSGGTTYEQYF,TGTGCCAGCAGCTTGAGGACTAGCGGGGGGACAACCTACGAGCAGTACTTC
NA,TRBJ1-6,NA,TRBV18,CASSPTAGANSPLHF,TGTGCCAGCTCACCCACTGCAGGGGCTAATTCACCCCTCCACTTT
NA,TRBJ1-1,once,TRBV5-5,CASSLTPQGTEAFF,TGTGCCAGCAGCTTAACTCCACAGGGTACTGAAGCTTTCTTT
TRBD2,TRBJ2-1,NA,TRBV10-2,CASTISGGYNEQFF,TGCGCCAGCACAATTAGCGGGGGCTACAATGAGCAGTTCTTC
TRBD2,TRBJ2-7,NA,TRBV28,CASRERGGVYEQYF,TGTGCCAGCAGGGAGCGGGGGGGGGTCTACGAGCAGTACTTC
TRBD1,TRBJ1-5,NA,TRBV19,CASSPRTGGGQPQHF,TGTGCCAGTAGTCCAAGGACAGGGGGCGGACAGCCCCAGCATTTT
NA,TRBJ2-1,NA,TRBV7-9,CASSLLERASSYNEQFF,TGTGCCAGCAGCTTATTAGAGCGGGCGAGCTCCTACAATGAGCAGTTCTTC
NA,TRBJ2-3,NA,TRBV7-2,CASSLRTGTDTQYF,TGTGCCAGCAGCTTACGAACAGGCACAGATACGCAGTATTTT
NA,TRBJ2-3,NA,TRBV5-1,CASSFGGESTDTQYF,TGCGCCAGCAGCTTTGGCGGGGAGAGCACAGATACGCAGTATTTT
NA,TRBJ2-3,NA,TRBV14,CASSQDGLEIFLAGTDTQYF,TGTGCCAGCAGCCAAGATGGTTTGGAAATCTTCCTAGCTGGGACAGATACGCAGTATTTT
NA,TRBJ2-5,NA,TRBV18,CASSPQSEQETQYF,TGTGCCAGCTCACCACAGTCAGAACAAGAGACCCAGTACTTC